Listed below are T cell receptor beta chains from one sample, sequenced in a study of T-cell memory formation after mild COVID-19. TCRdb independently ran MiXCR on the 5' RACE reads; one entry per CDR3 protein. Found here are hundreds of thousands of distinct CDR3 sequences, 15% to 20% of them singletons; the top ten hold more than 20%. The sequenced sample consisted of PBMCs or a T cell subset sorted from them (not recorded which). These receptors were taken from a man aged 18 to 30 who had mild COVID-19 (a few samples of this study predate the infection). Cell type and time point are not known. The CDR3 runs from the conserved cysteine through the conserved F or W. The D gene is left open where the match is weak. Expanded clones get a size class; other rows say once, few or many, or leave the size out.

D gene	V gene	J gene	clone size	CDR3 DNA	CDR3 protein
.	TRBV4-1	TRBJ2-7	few	TGCGCCAGCAGCCAAGGTCCATTCAGCACCAGGGGTTACGAGCAGTACTTC	CASSQGPFSTRGYEQYF
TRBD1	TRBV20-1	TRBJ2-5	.	TGCAGTGCTAGATCGGGACAGGGGAGACAAGAGACCCAGTACTTC	CSARSGQGRQETQYF
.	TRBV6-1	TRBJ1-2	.	TGTGCCAGCAGTGAAGGGGCCCCGGGACGGGCAACGAGGGGCTACACCTTC	CASSEGAPGRATRGYTF
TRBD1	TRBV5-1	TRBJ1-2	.	TGCGCCAGCAGGGGACAGGGATCAGCTAACTATGGCTACACCTTC	CASRGQGSANYGYTF
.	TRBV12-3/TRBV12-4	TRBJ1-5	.	TGTGCCAGCAGTTCCGGGGGCTGGCAGCCCCAGCATTTT	CASSSGGWQPQHF
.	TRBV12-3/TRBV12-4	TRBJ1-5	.	TGTGCCAGCAGTTTCGGTGGGGACCGACCCAGGCAGCCCCAGCATTTT	CASSFGGDRPRQPQHF
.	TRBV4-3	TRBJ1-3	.	TGCGCCAGCAGCCAGGGGGCTGTTTTGAGCTCTGGAAACACCATATATTTT	CASSQGAVLSSGNTIYF
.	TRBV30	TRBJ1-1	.	TGTGCCTGGAGTGGTATAACCTGGGGTACTGAAGCTTTCTTT	CAWSGITWGTEAFF
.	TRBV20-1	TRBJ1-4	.	TGCAGTGCCAACCGTCGGGGAAATGAAAAACTGTTTTTT	CSANRRGNEKLFF
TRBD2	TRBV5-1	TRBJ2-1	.	TGCGCCAGCAGCGTCCCTAAGCGGGGGTATAACAATGAGCAGTTCTTC	CASSVPKRGYNNEQFF
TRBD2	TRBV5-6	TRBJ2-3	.	TGTGCCAGCAGCTCGGGACTAGCGGGGGGAAATACGCAGTATTTT	CASSSGLAGGNTQYF
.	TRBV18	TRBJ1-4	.	TGTGCCAGCTCACCAACAGGCTCCAATGAAAAACTGTTTTTT	CASSPTGSNEKLFF
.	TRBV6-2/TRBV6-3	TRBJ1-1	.	TGTGCGACCGCCAGAGAAGCCGAAGCTTTCTTT	CATAREAEAFF
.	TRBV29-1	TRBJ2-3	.	TGCAGCGTTGACGAAGACAAGGATACGCAGTATTTT	CSVDEDKDTQYF
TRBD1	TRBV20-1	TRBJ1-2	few	TGCAGTGCTAGAGATATCACAGGGGAGAGGGGCTATGGCTACACCTTC	CSARDITGERGYGYTF
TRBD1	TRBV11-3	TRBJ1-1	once	TGTGCCAAGCGACAGGGACAGAACACTGAAGCTTTCTTT	CAKRQGQNTEAFF
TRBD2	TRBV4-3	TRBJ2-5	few	TGCGCCCGACGGCTAGCGGGGGTAGAGACCCAGTACTTC	CARRLAGVETQYF
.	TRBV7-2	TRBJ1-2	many	TGTGCCAGCAGCTTTGAGAGCTATGGCTACACCTTC	CASSFESYGYTF
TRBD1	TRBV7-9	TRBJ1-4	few	TGTGCCAGCAGCACGGGACAGGGAGCTGAAAAACTGTTTTTT	CASSTGQGAEKLFF
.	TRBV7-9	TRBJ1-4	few	TGTGCCAGCAACACCCCGGCTAATGAAAAACTGTTTTTT	CASNTPANEKLFF
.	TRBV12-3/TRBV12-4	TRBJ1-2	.	TGTGCCAGCAGTGGGCCCTACTATGGCTACACCTTC	CASSGPYYGYTF
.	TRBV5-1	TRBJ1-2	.	TGCGCCAGCAGCTTAGAGGGCAGCACTAACTATGGCTACACCTTC	CASSLEGSTNYGYTF
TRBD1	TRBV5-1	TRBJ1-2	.	TGCGCCAGCAGCCGCACAGGGGAAAACTATGGCTACACCTTC	CASSRTGENYGYTF
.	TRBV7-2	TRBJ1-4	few	.	CASSSPGQGGPFSKKNCFF
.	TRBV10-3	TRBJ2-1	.	TGTGCCATCAGTGTTGGTTCGCGGAATGAGCAGTTCTTC	CAISVGSRNEQFF
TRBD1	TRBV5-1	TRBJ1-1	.	TGCGCCAGCAGCGCACACGACAGGGGGGCCACTGAAGCTTTCTTT	CASSAHDRGATEAFF
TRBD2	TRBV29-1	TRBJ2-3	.	TGCAGCGTCCGGGGGGGGTTCCGTCCAGATACGCAGTATTTT	CSVRGGFRPDTQYF
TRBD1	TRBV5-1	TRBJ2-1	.	TGCGCCAGCAGCCCGGACAGGGAAGAGCAGTTCTTC	CASSPDREEQFF
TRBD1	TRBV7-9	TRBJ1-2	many	TGTGCCAGCAGCCCGCGGACAGGACAAAGCTATGGCTACACCTTC	CASSPRTGQSYGYTF
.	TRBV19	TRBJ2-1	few	TGTGCCAGTAGTATCGGGAGAGTAGCGGCGGATGAGCAGTTCTTC	CASSIGRVAADEQFF
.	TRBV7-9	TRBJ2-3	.	TGTGCCAGCAGCACAGAAGAGCGTCGCACAGATACGCAGTATTTT	CASSTEERRTDTQYF
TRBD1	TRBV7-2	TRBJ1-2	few	TGTGCCAGCAGCTTCCATACGACAGGGCACGGCTACACCTTC	CASSFHTTGHGYTF